This T cell receptor (beta chain) was obtained from a study of shared clonotypes between healthy human individuals. Assay used: immunoSEQ multiplex PCR; TCRdb lists only in-frame clones, some missing. The top ten clones hold about 1.5% of a sample with approximately 980,000 clones, about three quarters of them seen once. This CDR3 is 14 amino acids long. V lost 7 bases to trimming and J lost 2 bases; unmatched junction nucleotides: 8. In germline, CDR1 is SGHRS, CDR2 YFSETQ. The sequence was obtained from a man between 18 and 29 years old in good health. This chain uses TRBV5-1 with TRBJ2-7; 8 bases are shared with TRBD1. The sequencing input was memory CD4+ T cells sorted from blood. Subset given: CD45RA-negative fraction. The CDR3 DNA reads as TGCGCCAGCTGCCCCGGACAGGGAACCTACGAGCAGTACTTC. It yields the protein CASCPGQGTYEQYF.